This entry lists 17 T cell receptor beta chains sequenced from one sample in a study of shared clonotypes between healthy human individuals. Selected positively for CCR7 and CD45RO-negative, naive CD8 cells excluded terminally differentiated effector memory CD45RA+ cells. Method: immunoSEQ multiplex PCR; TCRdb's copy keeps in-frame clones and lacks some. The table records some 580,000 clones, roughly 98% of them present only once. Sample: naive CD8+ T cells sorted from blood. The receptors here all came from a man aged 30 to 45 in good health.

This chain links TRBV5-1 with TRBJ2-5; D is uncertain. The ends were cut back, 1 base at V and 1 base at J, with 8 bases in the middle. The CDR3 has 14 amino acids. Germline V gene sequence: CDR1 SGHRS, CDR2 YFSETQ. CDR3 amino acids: CASSLWSPQETQYF. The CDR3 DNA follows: TGCGCCAGCAGCTTGTGGTCGCCCCAAGAGACCCAGTACTTC.

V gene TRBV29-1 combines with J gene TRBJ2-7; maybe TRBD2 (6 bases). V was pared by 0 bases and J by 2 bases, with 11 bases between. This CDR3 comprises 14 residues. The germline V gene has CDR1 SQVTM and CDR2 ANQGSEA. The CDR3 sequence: CSVEDPGETYEQYF. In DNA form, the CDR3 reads TGCAGCGTTGAAGATCCGGGAGAGACCTACGAGCAGTACTTC.

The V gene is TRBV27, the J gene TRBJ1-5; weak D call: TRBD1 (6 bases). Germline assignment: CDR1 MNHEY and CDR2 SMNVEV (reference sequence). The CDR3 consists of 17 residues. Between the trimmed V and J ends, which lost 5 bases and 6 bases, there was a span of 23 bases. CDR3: CASSLRSGAMRGQPQHF. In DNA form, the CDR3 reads TGTGCCAGCAGTCTTCGATCAGGGGCAATGAGGGGTCAGCCCCAGCATTTT.

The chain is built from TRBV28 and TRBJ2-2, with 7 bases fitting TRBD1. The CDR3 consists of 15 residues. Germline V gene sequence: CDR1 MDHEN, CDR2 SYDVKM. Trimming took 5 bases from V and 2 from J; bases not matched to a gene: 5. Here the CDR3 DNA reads TGTGCCAGCAGTACCTCAGGGGGTAACACCGGGGAGCTGTTTTTT. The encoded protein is CASSTSGGNTGELFF.

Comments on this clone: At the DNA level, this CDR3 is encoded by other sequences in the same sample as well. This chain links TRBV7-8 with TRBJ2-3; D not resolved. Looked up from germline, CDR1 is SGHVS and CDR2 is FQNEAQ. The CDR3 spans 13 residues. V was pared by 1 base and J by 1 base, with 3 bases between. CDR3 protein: CASSLGGTDTQYF. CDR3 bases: TGTGCCAGCAGCTTAGGTGGCACAGATACGCAGTATTTT.

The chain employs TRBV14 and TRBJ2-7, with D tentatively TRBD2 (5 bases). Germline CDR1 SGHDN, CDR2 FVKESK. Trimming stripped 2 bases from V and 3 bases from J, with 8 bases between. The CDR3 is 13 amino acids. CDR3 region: CASSQPGLYEQYF. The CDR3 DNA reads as TGTGCCAGCAGCCAACCAGGACTCTACGAGCAGTACTTC.

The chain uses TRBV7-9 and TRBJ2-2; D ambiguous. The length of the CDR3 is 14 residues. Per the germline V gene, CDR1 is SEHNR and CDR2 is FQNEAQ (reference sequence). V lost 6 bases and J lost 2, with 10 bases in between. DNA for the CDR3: TGTGCCAGCAGTGGGCCGGGCAACACCGGGGAGCTGTTTTTT. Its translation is CASSGPGNTGELFF.

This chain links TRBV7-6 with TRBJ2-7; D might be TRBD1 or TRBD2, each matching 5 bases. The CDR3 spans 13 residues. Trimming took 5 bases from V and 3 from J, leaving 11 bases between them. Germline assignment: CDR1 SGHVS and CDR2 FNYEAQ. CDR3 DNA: TGTGCCAGCAGCCCCGGGACGGACTACGAGCAGTACTTC. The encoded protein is CASSPGTDYEQYF.

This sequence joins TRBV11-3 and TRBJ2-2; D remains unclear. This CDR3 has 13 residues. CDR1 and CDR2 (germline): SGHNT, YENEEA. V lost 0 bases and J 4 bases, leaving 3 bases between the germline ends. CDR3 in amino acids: CASSLEGTGELFF. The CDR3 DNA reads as TGTGCCAGCAGCTTAGAGGGCACCGGGGAGCTGTTTTTT.

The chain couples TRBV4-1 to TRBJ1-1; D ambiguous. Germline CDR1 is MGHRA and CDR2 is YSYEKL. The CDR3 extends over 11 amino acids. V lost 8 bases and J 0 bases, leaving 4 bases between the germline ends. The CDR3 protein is CASSMNTEAFF. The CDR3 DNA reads TGCGCCAGCTCCATGAACACTGAAGCTTTCTTT.

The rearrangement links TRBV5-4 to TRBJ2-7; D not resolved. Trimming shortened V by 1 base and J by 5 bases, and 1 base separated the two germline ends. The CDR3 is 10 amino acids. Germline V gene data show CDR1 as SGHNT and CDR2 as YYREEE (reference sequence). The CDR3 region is CASSLNEQYF. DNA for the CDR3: TGTGCCAGCAGCTTGAACGAGCAGTACTTC. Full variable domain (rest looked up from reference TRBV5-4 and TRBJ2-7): ETGVTQSPTHLIKTRGQQVTLRCSSQSGHNTVSWYQQALGQGPQFIFQYYREEENGRGNFPPRFSGLQFPNYSSELNVNALELDDSALYLCASSLNEQYFGPGTRLTVT.

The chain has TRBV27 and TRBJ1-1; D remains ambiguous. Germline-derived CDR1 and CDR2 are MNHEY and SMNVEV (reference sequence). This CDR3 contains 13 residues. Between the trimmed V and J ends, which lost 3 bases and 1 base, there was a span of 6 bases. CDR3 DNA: TGTGCCAGCAGTTTCGTCAGGAACACTGAAGCTTTCTTT. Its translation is CASSFVRNTEAFF.

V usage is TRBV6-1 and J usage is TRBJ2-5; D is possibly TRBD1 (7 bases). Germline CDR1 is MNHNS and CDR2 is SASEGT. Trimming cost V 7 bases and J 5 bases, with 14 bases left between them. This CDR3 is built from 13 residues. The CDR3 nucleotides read TGTGCCAGCATCCCAGGGGGGAGGGAGACCCAGTACTTC. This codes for CASIPGGRETQYF.

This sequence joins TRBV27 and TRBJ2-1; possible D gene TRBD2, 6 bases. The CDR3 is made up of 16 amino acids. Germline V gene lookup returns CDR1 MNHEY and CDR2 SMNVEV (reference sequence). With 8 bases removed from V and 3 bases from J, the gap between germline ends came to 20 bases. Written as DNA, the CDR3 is TGTGCCAGCGGACCCCCCTGGGACTTGAACTACAATGAGCAGTTCTTC. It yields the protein CASGPPWDLNYNEQFF.

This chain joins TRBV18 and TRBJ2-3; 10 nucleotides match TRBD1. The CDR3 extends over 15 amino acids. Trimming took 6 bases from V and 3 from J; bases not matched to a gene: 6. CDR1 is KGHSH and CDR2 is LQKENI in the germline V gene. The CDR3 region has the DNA TGTGCCAGCTCGACCGGGACAGGGGTGACAGATACGCAGTATTTT. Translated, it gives CASSTGTGVTDTQYF.

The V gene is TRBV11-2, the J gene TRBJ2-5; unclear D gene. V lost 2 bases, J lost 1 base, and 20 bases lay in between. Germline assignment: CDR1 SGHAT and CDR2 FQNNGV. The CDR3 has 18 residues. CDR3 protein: CASSLSYPLEILQETQYF. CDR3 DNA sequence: TGTGCCAGCAGCTTAAGCTACCCCCTAGAGATTCTCCAAGAGACCCAGTACTTC. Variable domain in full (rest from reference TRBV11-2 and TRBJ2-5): EAGVAQSPRYKIIEKRQSVAFWCNPISGHATLYWYQQILGQGPKLLIQFQNNGVVDDSQLPKDRFSAERLKGVDSTLKIQPAKLEDSAVYLCASSLSYPLEILQETQYFGPGTRLLVL.

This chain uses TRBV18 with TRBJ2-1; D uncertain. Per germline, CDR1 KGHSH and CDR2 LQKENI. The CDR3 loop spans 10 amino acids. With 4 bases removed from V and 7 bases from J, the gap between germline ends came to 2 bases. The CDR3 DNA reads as TGTGCCAGCTCACTGAATGAGCAGTTCTTC. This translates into CASSLNEQFF.